This TCR beta chain originates from a study of OX40 agonist ivuxolimab in advanced cancers. Study-wide background: Aged roughly 20 to 85 with a mean of 60 years, they were approximately 79% male. Three patients had partial responses: one hepatocellular carcinoma, two cutaneous melanoma.

TCRdb's table, derived via immunoSEQ multiplex PCR, lists solely in-frame clones and lacks some. The repertoire consists of about 150,000 clones, with under 95% occurring once and the leading ten covering roughly 1%. General study results and limits: Within 6 weeks, CD4+ and CD8+ blood T cells expanded clonally at 0.1 to 3.0 mg/kg.

CDR3 length: 19 amino acids. Points on this clone: Its specificity is unknown.

Sampled blood was obtained at baseline, cycle 4 day 1, and cycle 7 day 1. The sample was CD4+ or CD8+ T cells sorted from blood, taken in a trial of the OX40 agonist ivuxolimab. This clonotype was obtained from an adult with an advanced solid tumor such as melanoma, head and neck, liver or kidney cancer. The rearrangement joins TRBV21-1 to TRBJ1-1; the table's TRBD1 call for D was not verified on the DNA. TRBV21-1 is a recognized pseudogene. The CDR3 DNA reads as TGTGCCAGCAGCAAAGAGGGCAGGCAGGGGACCCAACCGAACACTGAAGCTTTCTTT. Residues: CASSKEGRQGTQPNTEAFF.